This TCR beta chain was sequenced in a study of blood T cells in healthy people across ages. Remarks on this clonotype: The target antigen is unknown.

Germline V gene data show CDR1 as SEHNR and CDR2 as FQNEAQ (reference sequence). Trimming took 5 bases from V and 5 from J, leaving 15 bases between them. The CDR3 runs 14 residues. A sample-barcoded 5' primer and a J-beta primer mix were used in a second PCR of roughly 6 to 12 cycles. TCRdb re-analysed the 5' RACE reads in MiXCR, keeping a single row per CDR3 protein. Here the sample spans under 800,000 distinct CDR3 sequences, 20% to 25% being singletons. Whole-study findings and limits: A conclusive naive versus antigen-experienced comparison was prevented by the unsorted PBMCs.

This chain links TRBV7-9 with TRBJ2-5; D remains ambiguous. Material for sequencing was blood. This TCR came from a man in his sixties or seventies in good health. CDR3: CASSPTWMGETQYF. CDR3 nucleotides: TGTGCCAGCAGCCCAACATGGATGGGGGAGACCCAGTACTTC.